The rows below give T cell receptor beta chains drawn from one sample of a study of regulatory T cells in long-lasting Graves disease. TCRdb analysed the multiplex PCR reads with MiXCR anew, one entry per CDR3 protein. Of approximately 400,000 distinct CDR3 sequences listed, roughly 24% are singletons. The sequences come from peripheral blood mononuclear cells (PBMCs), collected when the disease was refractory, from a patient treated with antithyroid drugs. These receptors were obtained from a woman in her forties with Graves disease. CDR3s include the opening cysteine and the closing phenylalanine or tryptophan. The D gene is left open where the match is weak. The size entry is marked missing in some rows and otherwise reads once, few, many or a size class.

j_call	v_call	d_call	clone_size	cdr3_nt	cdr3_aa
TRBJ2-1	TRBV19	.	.	TGTGCCAGTAGTATCGGAAAGGAGCATGAGCAGTTCTTC	CASSIGKEHEQFF
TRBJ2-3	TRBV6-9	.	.	TGTGCCAGCAGTTACGGACGGGTAGATACGCAGTATTTT	CASSYGRVDTQYF
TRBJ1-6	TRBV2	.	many	TGTGCCAGCAGTGAGGCGAGTCGGAATTCACCCCTCCACTTT	CASSEASRNSPLHF
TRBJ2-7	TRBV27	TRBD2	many	TGTGCCAGCAGTTTTATAGCGGGAGGGGGCGAGCAGTACTTC	CASSFIAGGGEQYF
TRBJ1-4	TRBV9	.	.	TGTGCCAGCAGCCCTCAGACAGGCGTTAATGAAAAACTGTTTTTT	CASSPQTGVNEKLFF
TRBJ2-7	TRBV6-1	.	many	TGTGCCAGCAGTATCCTTGAGCACTACGAGCAGTACTTC	CASSILEHYEQYF
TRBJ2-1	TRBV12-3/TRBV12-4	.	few	TGTGCCAGCAGTTTTTACGTGGCTACCTACAATGAGCAGTTCTTC	CASSFYVATYNEQFF
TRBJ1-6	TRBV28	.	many	TGTGCCAGCAGTTTATATCCGAACTATAATTCACCCCTCCACTTT	CASSLYPNYNSPLHF
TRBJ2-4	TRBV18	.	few	TGTGCCAGCTCCGGGACCAGGCAAGACATTCAGTACTTC	CASSGTRQDIQYF
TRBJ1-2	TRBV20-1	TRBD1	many	TGCAGTGCCAAACCCTCAGGGACAGCCTCTAGCTATGGCTACACCTTC	CSAKPSGTASSYGYTF
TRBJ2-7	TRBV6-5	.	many	TGTGCCAGCAGTTACCGGGATGGGACAAGAACCTACGAGCAGTACTTC	CASSYRDGTRTYEQYF
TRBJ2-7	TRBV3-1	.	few	TGTGCCAGCAGCCAAGATTGGAGGGCGACACACGGCCTCCACGAGCAGTACTTC	CASSQDWRATHGLHEQYF
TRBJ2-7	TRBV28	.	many	TGTGCCAGCAGCCTAGGGGGAGCTGACCAGTACTTC	CASSLGGADQYF
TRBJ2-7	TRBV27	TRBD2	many	TGTGCCAGCAGTTTAGACCTAGCGGGGGCCTACGAGCAGTACTTC	CASSLDLAGAYEQYF
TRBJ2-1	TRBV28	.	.	TGTGGGTCGGGAGCGGATGACTTCTCCTACAATGAGCAGTTCTTC	CGSGADDFSYNEQFF
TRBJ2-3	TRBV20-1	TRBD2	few	TGCAGTGCTAGCTCCTCTAGCGGGAAGACAGATACGCAGTATTTT	CSASSSSGKTDTQYF
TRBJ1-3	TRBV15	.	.	TGTGCCACCAGCAGAGGGTTATCAGGGGCTGGAAACACCATATATTTT	CATSRGLSGAGNTIYF
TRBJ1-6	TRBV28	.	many	TGTGCCAGCAGTTTATTGTTGCAGGGAGGTTCACCCCTCCACTTT	CASSLLLQGGSPLHF
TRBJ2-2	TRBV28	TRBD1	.	TGTGCCAGCAGGACAGGGGGCTTCGGGGAGCTGTTTTTT	CASRTGGFGELFF
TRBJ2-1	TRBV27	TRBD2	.	TGTGCCAGCAGACCAGGACTAGCGGGAGGGGGTAATGAGCAGTTCTTC	CASRPGLAGGGNEQFF